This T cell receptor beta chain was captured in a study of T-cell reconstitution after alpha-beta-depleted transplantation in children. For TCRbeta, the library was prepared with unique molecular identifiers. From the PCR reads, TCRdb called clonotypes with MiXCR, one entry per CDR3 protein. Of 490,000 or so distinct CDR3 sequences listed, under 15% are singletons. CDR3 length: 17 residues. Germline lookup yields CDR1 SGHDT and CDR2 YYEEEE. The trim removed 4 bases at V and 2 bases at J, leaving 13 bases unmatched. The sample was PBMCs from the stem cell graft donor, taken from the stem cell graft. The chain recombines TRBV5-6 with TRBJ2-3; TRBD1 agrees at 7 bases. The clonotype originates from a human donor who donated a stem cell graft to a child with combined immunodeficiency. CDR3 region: CASSPAQYRGFTDTQYF. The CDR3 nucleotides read TGTGCCAGCAGCCCCGCCCAATACAGGGGATTCACAGATACGCAGTATTTT.